Listed below are T cell receptor beta chains from one sample, sequenced in a study of blood T cells in healthy people across ages. Using its own MiXCR run on the 5' RACE reads, TCRdb lists one record per CDR3 protein. The sample has about 970,000 distinct CDR3 sequences, around 54% seen once. The sequenced material came from blood. The receptor source for this set is a woman aged 55 to 70 in good health. CDR3s include the opening cysteine and the closing phenylalanine or tryptophan. D genes are given only for firm matches. The size of a clone is reported for some rows only, either as once, few or many, or as a class for expanded clones.

clone_size: NA
d_call: NA
j_call: TRBJ2-3
v_call: TRBV7-8
cdr3_nt: TGTGCCAGCAGCCACGTGGTAGATACGCAGTATTTT
cdr3_aa: CASSHVVDTQYF

clone_size: few
d_call: NA
j_call: TRBJ2-3
v_call: TRBV20-1
cdr3_nt: TGCAGTGCTAGACCCCCCTTCGGGAGAAGCACAGATACGCAGTATTTT
cdr3_aa: CSARPPFGRSTDTQYF

clone_size: NA
d_call: TRBD2
j_call: TRBJ2-5
v_call: TRBV12-3/TRBV12-4
cdr3_nt: TGTGCCAGCAGTTTCCGGACTAGCGGGGCTGGATGGGAGACCCAGTACTTC
cdr3_aa: CASSFRTSGAGWETQYF

clone_size: NA
d_call: NA
j_call: TRBJ2-1
v_call: TRBV5-1
cdr3_nt: TGCGCCAGCAGCTTGGGACAGGAATACAATGAGCAGTTCTTC
cdr3_aa: CASSLGQEYNEQFF

clone_size: NA
d_call: TRBD1
j_call: TRBJ2-3
v_call: TRBV27
cdr3_nt: TGTGCCAGCAGTCTCATACAGGGGAACACAGATACGCAGTATTTT
cdr3_aa: CASSLIQGNTDTQYF

clone_size: NA
d_call: NA
j_call: TRBJ2-3
v_call: TRBV13
cdr3_nt: TGTGCCAGCAGCTTAGGCCGGCGGGGCGGGAGCACAGATACGCAGTATTTT
cdr3_aa: CASSLGRRGGSTDTQYF

clone_size: NA
d_call: NA
j_call: TRBJ2-7
v_call: TRBV5-1
cdr3_nt: TGCGCCAGCAGCCCCTCCCAACTAGATCCCTACGAGCAGTACTTC
cdr3_aa: CASSPSQLDPYEQYF

clone_size: NA
d_call: TRBD2
j_call: TRBJ2-3
v_call: TRBV24-1
cdr3_nt: TGTGCCACCGCACTAGCGGGAGTTGATACGCAGTATTTT
cdr3_aa: CATALAGVDTQYF

clone_size: NA
d_call: NA
j_call: TRBJ2-7
v_call: TRBV20-1
cdr3_nt: TGCAGTGCTATAGCATCCGAGCAGTACTTC
cdr3_aa: CSAIASEQYF

clone_size: few
d_call: TRBD2
j_call: TRBJ2-1
v_call: TRBV12-3/TRBV12-4
cdr3_nt: TGTGCCAGCAGCTGGCCCCTAGCGGGAGATTCCAATGAGCAGTTCTTC
cdr3_aa: CASSWPLAGDSNEQFF

clone_size: NA
d_call: NA
j_call: TRBJ1-2
v_call: TRBV5-1
cdr3_nt: TGCGCCAGCAGGTCCGACGGGAACTATGGCTACACCTTC
cdr3_aa: CASRSDGNYGYTF

clone_size: NA
d_call: NA
j_call: TRBJ1-5
v_call: TRBV28
cdr3_nt: TGTGCCAGCAGTCCCCCAGACAGCTACAATCAGCCCCAGCATTTT
cdr3_aa: CASSPPDSYNQPQHF

clone_size: NA
d_call: NA
j_call: TRBJ2-5
v_call: TRBV9
cdr3_nt: TGTGCCAGCAGCGTGGGACTGGAAGAGACCCAGTACTTC
cdr3_aa: CASSVGLEETQYF

clone_size: NA
d_call: NA
j_call: TRBJ2-7
v_call: TRBV5-1
cdr3_nt: TGCACCAGCAGCATGGATCGGCGAGGGCAGTACTTC
cdr3_aa: CTSSMDRRGQYF

clone_size: few
d_call: NA
j_call: TRBJ1-4
v_call: TRBV28
cdr3_nt: TGTGCCAGCAGGCCAGGGTTAACTAATGAAAAACTGTTTTTT
cdr3_aa: CASRPGLTNEKLFF

clone_size: NA
d_call: NA
j_call: TRBJ2-5
v_call: TRBV7-2
cdr3_nt: TGTGCCAGCAGCGTCGCCGGGTGGGGAGAGACCCAGTACTTC
cdr3_aa: CASSVAGWGETQYF

clone_size: NA
d_call: NA
j_call: TRBJ2-5
v_call: TRBV29-1
cdr3_nt: TGCAGCGTTTCCCCCTCACAAGAGACCCAGTACTTC
cdr3_aa: CSVSPSQETQYF

clone_size: NA
d_call: NA
j_call: TRBJ2-1
v_call: TRBV12-3/TRBV12-4
cdr3_nt: TGTGCCAGTACACGCTCCTCCTACAATGAGCAGTTCTTC
cdr3_aa: CASTRSSYNEQFF

clone_size: NA
d_call: NA
j_call: TRBJ2-1
v_call: TRBV27
cdr3_nt: TGTGCCAGCAGCTGCAGACTTAACTACAATGAGCAGTTCTTC
cdr3_aa: CASSCRLNYNEQFF

clone_size: NA
d_call: TRBD2
j_call: TRBJ2-3
v_call: TRBV7-9
cdr3_nt: TGTGCCAGCAGCTCCAGGACTAGCGGGATTAGCACAGATACGCAGTATTTT
cdr3_aa: CASSSRTSGISTDTQYF

clone_size: NA
d_call: TRBD2
j_call: TRBJ2-1
v_call: TRBV20-1
cdr3_nt: TGCAGTGCTAGATCTGGACTAGACTACAATGAGCAGTTCTTC
cdr3_aa: CSARSGLDYNEQFF

clone_size: once
d_call: TRBD1
j_call: TRBJ1-1
v_call: TRBV4-1
cdr3_nt: TGCGCCAGCAGCCAATTTTCCACAGGGGAGGAAGCTTTCTTT
cdr3_aa: CASSQFSTGEEAFF

clone_size: once
d_call: NA
j_call: TRBJ2-2
v_call: TRBV4-1
cdr3_nt: TGCGCCAGCAGCCAAGATCGTTTGGAAGAAGGCACCGGGGAGCTGTTTTTT
cdr3_aa: CASSQDRLEEGTGELFF

clone_size: few
d_call: TRBD1
j_call: TRBJ2-5
v_call: TRBV24-1
cdr3_nt: TGTGCCACCAGCAAAACTACAGGGGGCCGGGAGACCCAGTACTTC
cdr3_aa: CATSKTTGGRETQYF

clone_size: NA
d_call: TRBD1
j_call: TRBJ1-2
v_call: TRBV4-2
cdr3_nt: TGTGCCAGCAGCCCCGAGAGGGGGCGAGGCGCCTATGGCTACACCTTC
cdr3_aa: CASSPERGRGAYGYTF

clone_size: NA
d_call: TRBD1
j_call: TRBJ2-7
v_call: TRBV5-5
cdr3_nt: TGTGCCAGCAGCTGGGACAGCAACTACGAGCAGTACTTC
cdr3_aa: CASSWDSNYEQYF

clone_size: few
d_call: NA
j_call: TRBJ2-7
v_call: TRBV13
cdr3_nt: TGTGCCAGCAGCTTAGCACAGAGCTACGAGCAGTACTTC
cdr3_aa: CASSLAQSYEQYF

clone_size: NA
d_call: NA
j_call: TRBJ2-7
v_call: TRBV27
cdr3_nt: TGTGCCAGCAGTTTTGGGACCGTGACCTCTTACGAGCAGTACTTC
cdr3_aa: CASSFGTVTSYEQYF

clone_size: NA
d_call: NA
j_call: TRBJ2-4
v_call: TRBV19
cdr3_nt: TGTGCCACTACGTTTGGTCCTGCCAAAAACATTCAGTACTTC
cdr3_aa: CATTFGPAKNIQYF

clone_size: NA
d_call: TRBD2
j_call: TRBJ2-3
v_call: TRBV30
cdr3_nt: TGTGCCAGGAAAGGGCCGGGACTAGCGGGAGTTCATACGCAGTATTTT
cdr3_aa: CARKGPGLAGVHTQYF

clone_size: NA
d_call: NA
j_call: TRBJ2-1
v_call: TRBV20-1
cdr3_nt: TGCAGTGCTAGGGGCCATTCCTACAATGAGCAGTTCTTC
cdr3_aa: CSARGHSYNEQFF

clone_size: NA
d_call: NA
j_call: TRBJ2-7
v_call: TRBV30
cdr3_nt: TGTGCCTGGAGGGAGGGACTTTACAATGAGCAGTACTTC
cdr3_aa: CAWREGLYNEQYF

clone_size: once
d_call: NA
j_call: TRBJ1-2
v_call: TRBV11-2
cdr3_nt: TGTGCCAGCAGCTTAGGGTACATAGCCCCTAACTATGGCTACACCTTC
cdr3_aa: CASSLGYIAPNYGYTF

clone_size: NA
d_call: NA
j_call: TRBJ2-7
v_call: TRBV4-1
cdr3_nt: TGCGCCAGCAGCCAAGTTCGCAGGGCATTGGTCGAGCAGTACTTC
cdr3_aa: CASSQVRRALVEQYF

clone_size: NA
d_call: NA
j_call: TRBJ2-5
v_call: TRBV21-1
cdr3_nt: TGTGCCAGCAGCCATCCATTCGGTGGTCCGGGACACCAGCAAGAGACCCAGTACTTC
cdr3_aa: CASSHPFGGPGHQQETQYF

clone_size: once
d_call: NA
j_call: TRBJ1-5
v_call: TRBV7-2
cdr3_nt: TGTGCCAGCAGTCCCCCAGGGGTGGGCCAGCCCCAGCATTTT
cdr3_aa: CASSPPGVGQPQHF

clone_size: NA
d_call: NA
j_call: TRBJ1-5
v_call: TRBV10-3
cdr3_nt: TGTGCCATCAGTGAGATTAGCAGCAATCAGCCCCAGCATTTT
cdr3_aa: CAISEISSNQPQHF

clone_size: NA
d_call: NA
j_call: TRBJ2-5
v_call: TRBV4-3
cdr3_nt: TGCGCCAGCAGCCAAGATAGCTACGAGACCCAGTACTTC
cdr3_aa: CASSQDSYETQYF

clone_size: NA
d_call: TRBD2
j_call: TRBJ2-1
v_call: TRBV30
cdr3_nt: TGTGCCTGGACTAGCGGGAGGATGAATGAGCAGTTCTTC
cdr3_aa: CAWTSGRMNEQFF

clone_size: few
d_call: NA
j_call: TRBJ2-7
v_call: TRBV7-9
cdr3_nt: TGTGCCAGCAGCTCAAACACGAAGCAGTACTTC
cdr3_aa: CASSSNTKQYF

clone_size: NA
d_call: TRBD1
j_call: TRBJ2-5
v_call: TRBV6-6
cdr3_nt: TGTGCCAGCACCAGGGACAGGGTAAAGATAGAGACCCAGTACTTC
cdr3_aa: CASTRDRVKIETQYF

clone_size: NA
d_call: TRBD1
j_call: TRBJ1-5
v_call: TRBV7-2
cdr3_nt: TGTGCCAGCAGGGGGGGGACAGCGAATCAGCCCCAGCATTTT
cdr3_aa: CASRGGTANQPQHF

clone_size: few
d_call: NA
j_call: TRBJ2-3
v_call: TRBV2
cdr3_nt: TGTGCCAAGACCGGGTCTAGGACAGCAGATACGCAGTATTTT
cdr3_aa: CAKTGSRTADTQYF

clone_size: once
d_call: NA
j_call: TRBJ2-7
v_call: TRBV7-9
cdr3_nt: TGTGCCAGCACCTCCGGAGCAGAGAAGAGCTCCTACGAGCAGTACTTC
cdr3_aa: CASTSGAEKSSYEQYF

clone_size: NA
d_call: NA
j_call: TRBJ2-5
v_call: TRBV20-1
cdr3_nt: TGCAGTGCTAGGTCTTTGGTTGGGGAGACCCAGTACTTC
cdr3_aa: CSARSLVGETQYF

clone_size: NA
d_call: NA
j_call: TRBJ2-2
v_call: TRBV27
cdr3_nt: TGTGCCAGCAGTTTAGGGCCAGAACCCGGGGAGCTGTTTTTT
cdr3_aa: CASSLGPEPGELFF

clone_size: once
d_call: TRBD1
j_call: TRBJ2-2
v_call: TRBV12-3/TRBV12-4
cdr3_nt: TGTGCCAGCAAGGACCCGGGACAGGGGGCGTCCGGGGAGCTGTTTTTT
cdr3_aa: CASKDPGQGASGELFF

clone_size: once
d_call: TRBD1
j_call: TRBJ1-4
v_call: TRBV20-1
cdr3_nt: TGCAGTGCTAGAAAGACAGGGACTAATGAAAAACTGTTTTTT
cdr3_aa: CSARKTGTNEKLFF

clone_size: NA
d_call: TRBD2
j_call: TRBJ2-1
v_call: TRBV29-1
cdr3_nt: TGCAGCGTTACAACTAGCGGGAGTGGAAATGAGCAGTTCTTC
cdr3_aa: CSVTTSGSGNEQFF

clone_size: NA
d_call: NA
j_call: TRBJ1-2
v_call: TRBV30
cdr3_nt: TGTGCCCAGCAGAGGACCTATGGCTACACCTTC
cdr3_aa: CAQQRTYGYTF

clone_size: few
d_call: NA
j_call: TRBJ2-6
v_call: TRBV29-1
cdr3_nt: TGCAGCGTCGTAAGCCGGGACTTAAACTCTGGGGCCAACGTCCTGACTTTC
cdr3_aa: CSVVSRDLNSGANVLTF

clone_size: NA
d_call: NA
j_call: TRBJ2-5
v_call: TRBV12-3/TRBV12-4
cdr3_nt: TGTGCCACCGGACGGGGCCTCCAGACCCAGTACTTC
cdr3_aa: CATGRGLQTQYF

clone_size: NA
d_call: TRBD1
j_call: TRBJ2-1
v_call: TRBV4-3
cdr3_nt: TGCGCCAGCAGCCAGATGGGACAGGGGGTGTCCAATGAGCAGTTCTTC
cdr3_aa: CASSQMGQGVSNEQFF

clone_size: NA
d_call: TRBD2
j_call: TRBJ2-7
v_call: TRBV25-1
cdr3_nt: TGTGCCAGCAGTGAATACCGACTAGCGCGCTACGAGCAGTACTTC
cdr3_aa: CASSEYRLARYEQYF

clone_size: few
d_call: TRBD1
j_call: TRBJ2-1
v_call: TRBV20-1
cdr3_nt: TGCAGTGCTAACTCCGGGACAGTATACAATGAGCAGTTCTTC
cdr3_aa: CSANSGTVYNEQFF

clone_size: NA
d_call: NA
j_call: TRBJ2-5
v_call: TRBV30
cdr3_nt: TGTGCCTGGAGTGGAGGGAATGAGCAGTACTTC
cdr3_aa: CAWSGGNEQYF

clone_size: NA
d_call: TRBD1
j_call: TRBJ2-4
v_call: TRBV28
cdr3_nt: TGTGCCAGCAGAAATTGGGGACAGGGGGCGCTGAAAAACATTCAGTACTTC
cdr3_aa: CASRNWGQGALKNIQYF

clone_size: few
d_call: TRBD2
j_call: TRBJ2-7
v_call: TRBV20-1
cdr3_nt: TGCAGTGCCCTAACCCCGACTAGCGGCTCCTACGAGCAGTACTTC
cdr3_aa: CSALTPTSGSYEQYF

clone_size: few
d_call: NA
j_call: TRBJ2-1
v_call: TRBV29-1
cdr3_nt: TGCAGCGTTCACGGGCCGAGCTCCTACAATGAGCAGTTCTTC
cdr3_aa: CSVHGPSSYNEQFF

clone_size: NA
d_call: TRBD2
j_call: TRBJ2-5
v_call: TRBV20-1
cdr3_nt: TGCAGTGCTACCCCAAACCGACCTAGCGGCGCGACCCAGTACTTC
cdr3_aa: CSATPNRPSGATQYF